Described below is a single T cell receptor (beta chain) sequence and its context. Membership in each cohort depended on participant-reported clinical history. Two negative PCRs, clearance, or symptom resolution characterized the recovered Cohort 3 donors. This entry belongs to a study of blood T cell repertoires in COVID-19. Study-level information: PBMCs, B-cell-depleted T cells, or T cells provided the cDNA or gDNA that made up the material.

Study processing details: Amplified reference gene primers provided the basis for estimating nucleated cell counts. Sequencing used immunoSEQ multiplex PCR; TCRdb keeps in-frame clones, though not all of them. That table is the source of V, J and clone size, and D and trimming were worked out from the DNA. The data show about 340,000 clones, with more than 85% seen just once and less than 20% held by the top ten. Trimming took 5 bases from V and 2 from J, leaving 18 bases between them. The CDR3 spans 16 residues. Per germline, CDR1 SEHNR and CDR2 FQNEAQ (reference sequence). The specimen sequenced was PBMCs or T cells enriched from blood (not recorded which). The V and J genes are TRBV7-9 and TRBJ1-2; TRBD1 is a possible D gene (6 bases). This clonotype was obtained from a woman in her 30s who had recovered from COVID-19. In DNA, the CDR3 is TGTGCCAGCAGCCCGACGACAGGCCTCCTCAACTATGGCTACACCTTC. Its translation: CASSPTTGLLNYGYTF.